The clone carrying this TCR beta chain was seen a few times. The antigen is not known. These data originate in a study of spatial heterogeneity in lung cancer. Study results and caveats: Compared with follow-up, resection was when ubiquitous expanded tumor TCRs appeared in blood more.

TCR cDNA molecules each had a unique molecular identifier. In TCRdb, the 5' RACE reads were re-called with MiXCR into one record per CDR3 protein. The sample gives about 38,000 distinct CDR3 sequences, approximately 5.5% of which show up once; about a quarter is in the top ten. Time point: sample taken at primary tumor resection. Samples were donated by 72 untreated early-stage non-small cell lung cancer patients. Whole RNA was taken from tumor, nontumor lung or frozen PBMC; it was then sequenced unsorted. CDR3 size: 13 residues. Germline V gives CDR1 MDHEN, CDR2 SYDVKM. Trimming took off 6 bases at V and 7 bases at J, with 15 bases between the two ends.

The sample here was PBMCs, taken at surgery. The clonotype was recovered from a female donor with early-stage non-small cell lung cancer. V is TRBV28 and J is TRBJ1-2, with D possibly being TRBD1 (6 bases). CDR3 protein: CASSIQGSGGYTF. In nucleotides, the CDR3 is TGTGCCAGCAGCATACAGGGTTCCGGTGGCTACACCTTC.